A selection of T cell receptor beta chains follows, all from one sample in a study of Ad26.COV2.S vaccination and SARS-CoV-2 variants. TCRdb keeps only in-frame clones here, not all; method: immunoSEQ multiplex PCR. The table shows 350,000 to 450,000 clones, with about 90% occurring only once. The sample was peripheral blood, taken in a trial of Ad26.COV2.S vaccine versus placebo. These receptors were obtained from a person aged 18 to 65 who received the Ad26.COV2.S COVID-19 vaccine or a placebo. The CDR3 runs from the conserved cysteine through the conserved F or W. D genes are given only for firm matches.

V: TRBV6-2/TRBV6-3; D: TRBD1; J: TRBJ1-2; CDR3: CASSYSTGQGALGYGYTF
V: TRBV19; D: TRBD1; J: TRBJ1-4; CDR3: CASKRKGQGLTTNEKLFF
V: TRBV11-2; D: .; J: TRBJ2-7; CDR3: CASSLDSHEQYF
V: TRBV19; D: .; J: TRBJ1-5; CDR3: CASSMISFRDPNQPQHF
V: TRBV28; D: TRBD2; J: TRBJ2-3; CDR3: CASTPPLAGEYTQYF
V: TRBV19; D: TRBD1; J: TRBJ1-2; CDR3: CASSIVAGGNDGYTF
V: TRBV28; D: .; J: TRBJ1-5; CDR3: CASSGDSLAFNSNQPQHF
V: TRBV27; D: .; J: TRBJ2-7; CDR3: CASSLRGRVSTYEQYF
V: TRBV7-7; D: .; J: TRBJ1-1; CDR3: CASSSRTGRGTRDTEAFF
V: TRBV18; D: .; J: TRBJ2-7; CDR3: CASSPRSGRASYEQYF
V: TRBV6-2/TRBV6-3; D: TRBD1; J: TRBJ1-1; CDR3: CASIPFRTGKNTEAFF
V: TRBV7-9; D: .; J: TRBJ1-1; CDR3: CASSLGGPNTEAFF
V: TRBV28; D: .; J: TRBJ2-7; CDR3: CASSLRSDSSYEQYF
V: TRBV5-8; D: TRBD1; J: TRBJ1-4; CDR3: CASSAGQAAEGEKLFF
V: TRBV3-1/TRBV3-2; D: .; J: TRBJ1-1; CDR3: CASSQDRTVMNTEAFF
V: TRBV6-4; D: TRBD2; J: TRBJ2-3; CDR3: CASSASGGADTQYF
V: TRBV9; D: .; J: TRBJ2-2; CDR3: CASSPQGSTGELFF
V: TRBV27; D: TRBD1; J: TRBJ2-7; CDR3: CASSEDRAYEQYF
V: TRBV2; D: TRBD2; J: TRBJ2-5; CDR3: CASSDRGGRETQYF
V: TRBV10-2; D: TRBD1; J: TRBJ2-2; CDR3: CASKTGQNTGELFF